These T cell receptor beta chains were read from a single sample in a study of blood T cell repertoires in COVID-19. TCRdb's copy holds only in-frame clones and misses some; the assay was immunoSEQ multiplex PCR. Counted here are some 240,000 clones, around 87% occurring once; the ten biggest clones make up 2.5% to 3.5%. The sequenced sample consisted of PBMCs or T cells enriched from blood (not recorded which). The receptors originated from a woman aged 40 to 50 with acute COVID-19. Both conserved end residues are part of each CDR3. Each record gives: J gene, V gene, clone size, D gene, CDR3 DNA, CDR3 protein. The D gene is left open where the match is weak. Clone size is given for some rows only: seen once, a few or many times, or a class if the clone is expanded.

TRBJ1-2	TRBV11-2	once	TRBD1	TGTGCCAGCAGCCCCCGGGACAGGGAGTCGAGCTACACCTTC	CASSPRDRESSYTF
TRBJ1-6	TRBV19	-	-	TGTGCCAGTAGTATTCAGGGGTGGGATTCACCCCTCCACTTT	CASSIQGWDSPLHF
TRBJ2-5	TRBV4-1	-	-	TGCGCCAGCAGCCGGGACTTGGAGACCCAGTACTTC	CASSRDLETQYF
TRBJ2-7	TRBV5-4	-	TRBD1	TGTGCCAGCAGGAAGCAACCGGGACAGACGACACCAACTTCCTACGAGCAGTACTTC	CASRKQPGQTTPTSYEQYF
TRBJ2-2	TRBV11-1	-	-	TGTGCCAGCAGCTTGCACCCGGAGGGCGGGGAGCTGTTTTTT	CASSLHPEGGELFF
TRBJ2-2	TRBV11-1	-	-	TGTGCCAGCAGCCCCGGGACTGTGACGACCGGGGAGCTGTTTTTT	CASSPGTVTTGELFF
TRBJ1-2	TRBV7-6	-	-	TGTGCCAGCAGCTTAGGCGGGCCAACCCCCTATGGCTACACCTTC	CASSLGGPTPYGYTF
TRBJ1-6	TRBV2	-	-	TGTGCCAGCAGCGACAGAAAGAATAATTCACCCCTCCACTTT	CASSDRKNNSPLHF
TRBJ2-7	TRBV6-2/TRBV6-3	-	TRBD2	TGTGCCAGCAGTTGGGGACTAGCTTACGAGCAGTACTTC	CASSWGLAYEQYF
TRBJ2-7	TRBV29-1	-	TRBD1	TGCAGCGTTGTAGGGGACAGTTCTACCTACGAGCAGTACTTC	CSVVGDSSTYEQYF
TRBJ1-6	TRBV6-5	few	-	TGTGCCAGCAGCGCCCGGGATTCTAATTCACCCCTCCACTTT	CASSARDSNSPLHF
TRBJ2-1	TRBV5-6	-	-	TGTGCCAGCAGTCCGGACACGAGTTACAATGAGCAGTTCTTC	CASSPDTSYNEQFF
TRBJ2-1	TRBV2	-	TRBD2	TGTGCCAGCAGTCCCCTAGCGGGAGAAGGCAATGAGCAGTTCTTC	CASSPLAGEGNEQFF
TRBJ1-4	TRBV7-9	-	TRBD1	TGTGCCAGCAGCGGGACAGCTGTTAATGAAAAACTGTTTTTT	CASSGTAVNEKLFF
TRBJ2-1	TRBV14	-	TRBD2	TGTGCCAGCAGCCGAGCTGGACTAGGGCCCAACACTGAGCAGTTCTTC	CASSRAGLGPNTEQFF
TRBJ2-1	TRBV5-1	-	-	TGCGCCAGCAGCTTGTTCGCGGTCTCCTACAATGAGCAGTTCTTC	CASSLFAVSYNEQFF
TRBJ2-1	TRBV7-9	-	TRBD1	TGTGCCAGCAGCCCCGGACAGGGGGCTGAGTTCTTC	CASSPGQGAEFF
TRBJ2-7	TRBV12-3/TRBV12-4	-	-	TGTGCCAGCAGAAGGGACAACTCCTACGAGCAGTACTTC	CASRRDNSYEQYF
TRBJ2-1	TRBV11-2	-	TRBD2	TGTGCCAGCAGCTTAGAGGGGACTAGGGCTAACAATGAGCAGTTCTTC	CASSLEGTRANNEQFF
TRBJ1-1	TRBV5-1	-	TRBD1	TGCGCCAGCAGCTTGGCCCGATTGGGACAGGGGTGGACGGACACTGAAGCTTTCTTT	CASSLARLGQGWTDTEAFF
TRBJ1-1	TRBV5-4	-	TRBD1	TGTGCCAGCACCCTGACAGGGGGCCGGACTGAAGCTTTCTTT	CASTLTGGRTEAFF
TRBJ2-2	TRBV7-9	-	-	TGTGCCAGCAGCTTAATCGAGTTCACCGGGGAGCTGTTTTTT	CASSLIEFTGELFF
TRBJ1-2	TRBV6-1	-	TRBD1	TGTGCCAGCAGTGAAGGCCCCGGGACAGGTGGCTACACCTTC	CASSEGPGTGGYTF
TRBJ1-1	TRBV7-9	-	-	TGTGCCAGCAGCTTAGAGGGAGGGATGAACACTGAAGCTTTCTTT	CASSLEGGMNTEAFF
TRBJ2-1	TRBV6-6	-	TRBD2	TGTGCCAGCAGTCATCTAGCGGGCCTGAAGTGGGGCTCGGCCAATGAGCAGTTCTTC	CASSHLAGLKWGSANEQFF
TRBJ2-3	TRBV5-5	few	TRBD1	TGTGCCAGCAGCACCGGGACAGAGATCACAGATACGCAGTATTTT	CASSTGTEITDTQYF
TRBJ1-6	TRBV3-1/TRBV3-2	-	-	TGTGCCAGCAGCCGCGTCACCACAGTTTATAATTCACCCCTCCACTTT	CASSRVTTVYNSPLHF
TRBJ1-1	TRBV24-1	-	-	TGTGCCACCAGTGATACAGGTTTGACGAACACTGAAGCTTTCTTT	CATSDTGLTNTEAFF
TRBJ2-7	TRBV7-2	-	-	TGTGCCAGCAGCAAGACACAGGGCTCCTACGAGCAGTACTTC	CASSKTQGSYEQYF
TRBJ2-7	TRBV5-1	-	TRBD2	TGCGCCAGCAGTAGAGCGGGAGAAGGCTACGAGCAGTACTTC	CASSRAGEGYEQYF
TRBJ1-1	TRBV19	-	-	TGTGCCAGTAGTATCGTCGGGTATGCTTTCTTT	CASSIVGYAFF
TRBJ1-1	TRBV6-5	-	-	TGTGCCAGCAGTATCAGGGGCAAGGACACTGAAGCTTTCTTT	CASSIRGKDTEAFF
TRBJ2-7	TRBV19	-	-	TGTGCCAGTAGTTTCCAGGACGGGAGCTACGAGCAGTACTTC	CASSFQDGSYEQYF
TRBJ2-1	TRBV5-1	-	TRBD2	TGCGCCAGGAAGACTAGCGAGATCTACAATGAGCAGTTCTTC	CARKTSEIYNEQFF
TRBJ2-7	TRBV15	-	TRBD1	TGTGCCACCAGCAGAGTTCGGACAGGGGTCTTCTACGAGCAGTACTTC	CATSRVRTGVFYEQYF
TRBJ2-5	TRBV10-3	-	-	TGTGCCATCAGTGAAATAGAGGAGACCCAGTACTTC	CAISEIEETQYF